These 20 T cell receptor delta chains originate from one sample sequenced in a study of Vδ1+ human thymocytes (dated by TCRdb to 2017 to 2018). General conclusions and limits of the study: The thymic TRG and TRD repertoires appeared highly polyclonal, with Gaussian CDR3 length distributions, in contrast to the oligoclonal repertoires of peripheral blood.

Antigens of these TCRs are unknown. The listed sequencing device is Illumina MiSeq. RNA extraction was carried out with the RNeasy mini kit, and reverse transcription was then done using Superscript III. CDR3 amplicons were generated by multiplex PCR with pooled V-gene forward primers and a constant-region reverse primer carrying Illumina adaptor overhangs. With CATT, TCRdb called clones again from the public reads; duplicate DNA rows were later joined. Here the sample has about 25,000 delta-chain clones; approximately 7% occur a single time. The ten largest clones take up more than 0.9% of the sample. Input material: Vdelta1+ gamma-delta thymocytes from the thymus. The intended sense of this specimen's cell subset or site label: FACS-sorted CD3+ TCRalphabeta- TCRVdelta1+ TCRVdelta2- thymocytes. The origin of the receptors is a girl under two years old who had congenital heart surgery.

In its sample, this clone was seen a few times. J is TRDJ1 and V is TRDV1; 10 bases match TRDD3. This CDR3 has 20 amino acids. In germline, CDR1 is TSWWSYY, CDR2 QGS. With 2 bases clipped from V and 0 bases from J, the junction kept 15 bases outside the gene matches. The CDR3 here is CALGEGTRTGGSPYTDKLIF. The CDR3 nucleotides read TGTGCTCTTGGGGAAGGAACCCGTACTGGGGGATCCCCTTACACCGATAAACTCATCTTT.

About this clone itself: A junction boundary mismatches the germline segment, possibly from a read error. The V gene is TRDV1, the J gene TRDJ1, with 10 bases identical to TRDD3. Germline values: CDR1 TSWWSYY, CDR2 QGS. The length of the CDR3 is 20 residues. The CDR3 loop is CALGELFWGITRGFTDKFIF. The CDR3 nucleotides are TGTGCTCTTGGGGAACTCTTCTGGGGGATAACGAGGGGGTTCACCGATAAATTCATCTTT.

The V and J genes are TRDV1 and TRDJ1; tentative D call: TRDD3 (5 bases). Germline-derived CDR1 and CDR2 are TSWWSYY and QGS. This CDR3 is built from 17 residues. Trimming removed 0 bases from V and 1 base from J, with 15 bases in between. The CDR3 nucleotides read TGTGCTCTTGGGGAACTCCCGGGGAGACCGCTCACCGATAAACTCATCTTT. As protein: CALGELPGRPLTDKLIF.

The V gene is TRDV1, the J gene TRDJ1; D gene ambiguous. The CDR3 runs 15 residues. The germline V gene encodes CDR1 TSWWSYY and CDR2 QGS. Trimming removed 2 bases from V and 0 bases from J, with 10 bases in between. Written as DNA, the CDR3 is TGTGCTCTTGGGGAATGCCCGTGGTACACCGATAAACTCATCTTT. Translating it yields CALGECPWYTDKLIF.

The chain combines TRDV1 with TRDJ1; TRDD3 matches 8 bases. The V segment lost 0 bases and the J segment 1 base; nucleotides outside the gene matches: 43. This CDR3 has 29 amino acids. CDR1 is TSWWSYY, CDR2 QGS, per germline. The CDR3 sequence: CALGELILLHDPRAADILGATVGTDKLIF. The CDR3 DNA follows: TGTGCTCTTGGGGAACTAATCCTCCTACACGACCCGAGGGCAGCGGATATACTGGGGGCTACCGTGGGCACCGATAAACTCATCTTT.

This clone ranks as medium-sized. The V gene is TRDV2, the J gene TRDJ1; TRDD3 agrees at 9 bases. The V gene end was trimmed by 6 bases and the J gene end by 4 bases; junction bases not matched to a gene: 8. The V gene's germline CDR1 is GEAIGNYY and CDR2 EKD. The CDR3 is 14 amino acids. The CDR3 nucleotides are TGTGCCTGTACCCCGGGGGATACCGGCGATAAACTCATCTTT. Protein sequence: CACTPGDTGDKLIF.

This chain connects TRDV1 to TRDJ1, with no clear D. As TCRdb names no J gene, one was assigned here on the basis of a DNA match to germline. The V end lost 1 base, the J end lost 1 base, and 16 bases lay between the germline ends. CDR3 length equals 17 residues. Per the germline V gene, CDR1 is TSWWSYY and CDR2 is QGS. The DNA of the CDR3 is TGTGCTCTTGGGGAACACAATCCGGGACGATCCACCGATAAACTCATCTTT. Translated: CALGEHNPGRSTDKLIF.

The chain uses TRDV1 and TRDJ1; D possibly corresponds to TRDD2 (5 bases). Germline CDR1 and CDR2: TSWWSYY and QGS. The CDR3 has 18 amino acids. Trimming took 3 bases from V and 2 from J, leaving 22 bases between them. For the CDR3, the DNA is TGTGCTCTTGGGGAGCTCTTCCCTCCCTGGCACCGAACCGATAAACTCATCTTT. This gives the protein CALGELFPPWHRTDKLIF.

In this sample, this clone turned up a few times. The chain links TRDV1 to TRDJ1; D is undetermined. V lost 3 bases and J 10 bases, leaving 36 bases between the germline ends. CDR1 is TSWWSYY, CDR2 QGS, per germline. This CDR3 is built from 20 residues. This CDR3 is CALGELYRTTHQSCYVALIF. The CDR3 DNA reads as TGTGCTCTTGGGGAGCTCTACCGAACTACCCATCAATCGTGTTATGTAGCACTCATCTTT.

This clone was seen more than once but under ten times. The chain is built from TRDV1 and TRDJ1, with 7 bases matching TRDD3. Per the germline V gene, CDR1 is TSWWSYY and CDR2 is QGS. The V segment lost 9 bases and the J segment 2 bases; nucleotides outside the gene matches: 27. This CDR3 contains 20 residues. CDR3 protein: CALASKGTYWGFHQTDKLIF. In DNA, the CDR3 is TGTGCTCTGGCCTCAAAGGGAACCTACTGGGGTTTTCATCAGACCGATAAACTCATCTTT.

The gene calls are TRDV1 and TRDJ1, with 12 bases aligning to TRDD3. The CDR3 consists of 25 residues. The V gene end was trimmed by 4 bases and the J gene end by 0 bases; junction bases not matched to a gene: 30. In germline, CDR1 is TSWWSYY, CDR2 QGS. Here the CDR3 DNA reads TGTGCTCTTGGGGGAGTTCCTACGGCAAGATTAAGTTCTGGGGGATACGGGGGATACACCGATAAACTCATCTTT. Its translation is CALGGVPTARLSSGGYGGYTDKLIF.

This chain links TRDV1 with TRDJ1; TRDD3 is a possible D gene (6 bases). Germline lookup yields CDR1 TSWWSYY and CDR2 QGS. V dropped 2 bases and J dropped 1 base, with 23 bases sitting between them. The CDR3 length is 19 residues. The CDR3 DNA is TGTGCTCTTGGGGAAATAACCCGATACGTCGGACGGTGCACCGATAAACTCATCTTT. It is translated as CALGEITRYVGRCTDKLIF.

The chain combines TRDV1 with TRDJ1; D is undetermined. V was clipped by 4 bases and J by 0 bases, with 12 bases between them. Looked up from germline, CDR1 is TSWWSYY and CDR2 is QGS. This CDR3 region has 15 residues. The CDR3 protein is CALGARTWYTDKLIF. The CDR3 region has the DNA TGTGCTCTTGGGGCCCGTACTTGGTACACCGATAAACTCATCTTT.

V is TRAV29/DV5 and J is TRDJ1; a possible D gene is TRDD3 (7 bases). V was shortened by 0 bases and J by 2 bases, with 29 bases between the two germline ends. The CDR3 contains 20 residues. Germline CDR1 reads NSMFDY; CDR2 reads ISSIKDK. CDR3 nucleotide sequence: TGTGCAGCAAGCGCGCAAGGTCCTACGTCCTGGGGGGCGGGGACCGATAAACTCATCTTT. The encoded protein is CAASAQGPTSWGAGTDKLIF.

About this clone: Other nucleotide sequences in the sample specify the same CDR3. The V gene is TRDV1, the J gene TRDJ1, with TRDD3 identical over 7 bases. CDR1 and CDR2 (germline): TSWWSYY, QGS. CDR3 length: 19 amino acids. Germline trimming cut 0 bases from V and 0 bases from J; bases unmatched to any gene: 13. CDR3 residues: CALGELRRLYWGNTDKLIF. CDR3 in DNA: TGTGCTCTTGGGGAACTTAGACGATTGTACTGGGGAAACACCGATAAACTCATCTTT.

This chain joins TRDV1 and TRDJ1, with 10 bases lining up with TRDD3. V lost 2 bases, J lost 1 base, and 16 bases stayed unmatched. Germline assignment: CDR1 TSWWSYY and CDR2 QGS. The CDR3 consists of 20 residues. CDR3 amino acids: CALGERTSLLGDLGTDKLIF. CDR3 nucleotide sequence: TGTGCTCTTGGGGAAAGGACATCCCTACTGGGGGATTTAGGCACCGATAAACTCATCTTT.

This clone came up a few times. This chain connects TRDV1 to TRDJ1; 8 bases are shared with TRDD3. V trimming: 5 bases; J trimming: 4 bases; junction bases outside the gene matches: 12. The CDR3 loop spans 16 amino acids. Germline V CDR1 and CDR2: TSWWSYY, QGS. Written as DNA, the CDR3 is TGTGCTCTTGGGAAAAATGGGATACGCGAAATCGATAAACTCATCTTT. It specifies CALGKNGIREIDKLIF.

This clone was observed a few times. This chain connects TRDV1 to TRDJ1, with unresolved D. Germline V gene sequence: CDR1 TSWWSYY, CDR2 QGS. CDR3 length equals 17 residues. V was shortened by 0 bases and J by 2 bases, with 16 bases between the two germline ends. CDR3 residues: CALGELAVHRWTDKLIF. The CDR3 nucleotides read TGTGCTCTTGGGGAACTAGCCGTCCATAGGTGGACCGATAAACTCATCTTT.

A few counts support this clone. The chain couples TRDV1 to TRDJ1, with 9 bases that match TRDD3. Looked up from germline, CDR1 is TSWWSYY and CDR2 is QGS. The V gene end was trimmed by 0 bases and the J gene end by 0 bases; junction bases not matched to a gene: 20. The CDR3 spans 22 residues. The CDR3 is CALGELPSLISWGILNTDKLIF. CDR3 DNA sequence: TGTGCTCTTGGGGAACTTCCTTCCCTCATCAGCTGGGGGATTTTAAACACCGATAAACTCATCTTT.

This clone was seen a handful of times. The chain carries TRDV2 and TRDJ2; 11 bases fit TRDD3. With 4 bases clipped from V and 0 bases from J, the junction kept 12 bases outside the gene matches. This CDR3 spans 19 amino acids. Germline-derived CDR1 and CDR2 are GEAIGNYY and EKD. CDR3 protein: CACETVLMGDTALTAQLFF. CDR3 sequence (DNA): TGTGCCTGTGAAACCGTCTTGATGGGGGATACGGCTTTGACAGCACAACTCTTCTTT.